The 10 T cell receptor beta chains in this list originate from one sample, sequenced in a study of cytomegalovirus exposure and HLA in healthy donors. With 60 Vbeta and 13 Jbeta primers, the PCR was carried out. Sequencing was performed with immunoSEQ multiplex PCR; in TCRdb, only in-frame clones are kept and a portion is missing. This repertoire includes roughly 60,000 clones. Sequenced input: PBMCs. All receptors come from a woman aged 18-29 years in good health and CMV-seronegative.

The chain carries TRBV6-1 and TRBJ1-2; the match to TRBD1 covers 7 bases. Germline loops: CDR1 MNHNS, CDR2 SASEGT. Losses at the gene ends were 7 bases for V and 5 bases for J; bases not matched to a gene: 10. This CDR3 has 14 amino acids. The CDR3 sequence is CASILGDRAYGYTF. Here the CDR3 DNA reads TGTGCCAGCATCCTAGGGGACAGAGCATATGGCTACACCTTC.

CDR3 coding DNA: TGTGCCAGCAGCACCCACGGCGGGGAGGGCACTGAAGCTTTCTTT. Translating it yields CASSTHGGEGTEAFF. The chain recombines TRBV25-1 with TRBJ1-1; D not certain. The CDR3 sequence is 15 residues long. V lost 6 bases, J lost 4 bases, and 18 bases lay in between. Germline loops: CDR1 MGHDK, CDR2 SYGVNS.

The V call is TRBV4-1, the J call TRBJ1-1; tentatively, D is TRBD1 (5 bases). Looked up from germline, CDR1 is MGHRA and CDR2 is YSYEKL. V was cut by 1 base and J by 4 bases, with 13 bases left in between. The CDR3 covers 15 residues. This CDR3 reads CASSQGEGHATEAFF. In DNA, the CDR3 is TGCGCCAGCAGCCAAGGGGAAGGACACGCCACTGAAGCTTTCTTT.

The V and J genes are TRBV5-1 and TRBJ2-3; possibly TRBD2 for D (5 bases). This CDR3 contains 15 residues. Germline values: CDR1 SGHRS, CDR2 YFSETQ. V lost 0 bases and J 2 bases, leaving 10 bases between the germline ends. The CDR3 DNA sequence: TGCGCCAGCAGCTTGGAGGGCGGGCTCACAGATACGCAGTATTTT. This gives the protein CASSLEGGLTDTQYF.

Details on this clone: At the DNA level, this CDR3 is encoded by other sequences in the same sample as well. The V gene is TRBV11-2, the J gene TRBJ2-7, with no clear D. CDR1 and CDR2 from the germline V gene are SGHAT and FQNNGV. This CDR3 is built from 13 residues. V lost 3 bases, J lost 0 bases, and 6 bases lay in between. Here the CDR3 DNA reads TGTGCCAGCAGCTTCTCCCTCTCCTACGAGCAGTACTTC. It yields the protein CASSFSLSYEQYF.

CDR3: CASSGGRDNEQFF. Written as DNA, the CDR3 is TGTGCCAGCAGTGGAGGTAGGGACAATGAGCAGTTCTTC. V usage is TRBV6-5 and J usage is TRBJ2-1; possibly TRBD2 for D (5 bases). CDR1 MNHEY and CDR2 SVGAGI come from the germline V gene. Trimming shortened V by 5 bases and J by 5 bases, and 10 bases separated the two germline ends. The CDR3 contains 13 residues.

The chain is built from TRBV7-2 and TRBJ1-5, with TRBD1 as a possible D gene (5 bases). V was pared by 2 bases and J by 6 bases, with 11 bases between. CDR1 and CDR2 (germline): SGHTA, FQGNSA. This CDR3 spans 14 amino acids. Written as DNA, the CDR3 is TGTGCCAGCAGCTTACAGTGGGGCGGTCAGCCCCAGCATTTT. Protein product: CASSLQWGGQPQHF.

The chain uses TRBV9 and TRBJ2-7; maybe TRBD2 (6 bases). This CDR3 has 13 residues. V was trimmed by 3 bases and J by 5 bases, leaving 12 bases between them. Germline lookup yields CDR1 SGDLS and CDR2 YYNGEE. CDR3 DNA sequence: TGTGCCAGCAGCGCTGGGACGGGGGACGAGCAGTACTTC. As protein: CASSAGTGDEQYF.

The chain couples TRBV5-1 to TRBJ2-3, with D unclear. The length of the CDR3 is 16 residues. The V gene's germline CDR1 is SGHRS and CDR2 YFSETQ. Trimming pared 1 base from V and 0 bases from J, leaving 12 bases between. DNA for the CDR3: TGCGCCAGCAGCTTGTCTTGGTATACTAGCACAGATACGCAGTATTTT. Translating gives CASSLSWYTSTDTQYF.

The V gene is TRBV6-5, the J gene TRBJ1-1; weak D call: TRBD1 (6 bases). Germline V CDR1 and CDR2: MNHEY, SVGAGI. CDR3 size: 15 residues. Trimming left V 4 bases short and J 3 bases short, with 15 bases between. For the CDR3, the DNA is TGTGCCAGCAGTTTCAGGACAGCAGCGGACACTGAAGCTTTCTTT. It yields the protein CASSFRTAADTEAFF.